This TCR beta chain was profiled in a study of cytotoxic CD8 clonotypes in ibrutinib-treated CLL. Study overall: Samples averaged approximately 260,000 productive templates and roughly 86,000 productive rearrangements. Study results and limitations: Exceeding age-matched healthy donors, baseline clonality also tracked the counts of circulating CD8+ T cells. Public clonotypes, an uncommon group, contracted or remained stable on treatment.

Clones were sequenced by immunoSEQ multiplex PCR, and TCRdb holds only the in-frame ones, with some missing. The sample shows roughly 9,000 clones, more than 70% of them seen only once. The source of roughly 2 micrograms of genomic DNA for TCR beta libraries was cryopreserved PBMCs. V was trimmed by 6 bases and J by 0 bases, leaving 15 bases between them. The CDR3 spans 16 residues. CDR1 and CDR2 from the germline V gene are MNHEY and SMNVEV (reference sequence). Of note for this clone: Its antigen is unidentified.

This sequence joins TRBV27 and TRBJ2-1; D uncertain. Sequencing used PBMCs, obtained before ibrutinib treatment. The receptor comes from a human donor with chronic lymphocytic leukemia. DNA for the CDR3: TGTGCCAGCAGGTTCGCGCCCGAGAGCTCCTACAATGAGCAGTTCTTC. It encodes CASRFAPESSYNEQFF.